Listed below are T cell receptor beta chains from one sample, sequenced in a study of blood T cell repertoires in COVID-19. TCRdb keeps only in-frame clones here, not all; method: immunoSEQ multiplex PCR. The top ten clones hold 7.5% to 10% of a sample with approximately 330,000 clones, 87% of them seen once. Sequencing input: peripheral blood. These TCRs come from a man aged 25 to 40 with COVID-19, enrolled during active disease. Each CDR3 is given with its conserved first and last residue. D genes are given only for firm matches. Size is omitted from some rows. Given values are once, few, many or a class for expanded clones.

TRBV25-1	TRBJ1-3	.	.	TGTGCCAGCAGTGTAACAGGGATTCAGAACACCATATATTTT	CASSVTGIQNTIYF
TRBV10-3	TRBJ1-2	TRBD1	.	TGTGCCATCAGTGAGAAGGGGGCGAGCTATGGCTACACCTTC	CAISEKGASYGYTF
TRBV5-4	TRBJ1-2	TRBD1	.	TGTGCCAGCAGCCCCGACAGGGGATGGGAGGGCTACACCTTC	CASSPDRGWEGYTF
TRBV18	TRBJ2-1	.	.	TGTGCCAGCTCAGGGGAGCTGCGGCTTGCCTACAATGAGCAGTTCTTC	CASSGELRLAYNEQFF
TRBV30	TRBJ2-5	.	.	TGTGCCTGGACTGGTCGGCAGGCCTTCGGGACCCAGTACTTC	CAWTGRQAFGTQYF
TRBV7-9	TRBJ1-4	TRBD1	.	TGTGCCAGCAGCGCGACCGGGACAGGGTACGAAAAACTGTTTTTT	CASSATGTGYEKLFF
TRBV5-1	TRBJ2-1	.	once	TGCGCCAGCAGCTTGGACTACAGGGATGAGCAGTTCTTC	CASSLDYRDEQFF
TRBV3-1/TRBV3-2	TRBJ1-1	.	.	TGTGCCAGCCGCCTCGGGGGAATCACTGAAGCTTTCTTT	CASRLGGITEAFF
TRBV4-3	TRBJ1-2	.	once	TGCGCCAGCAGCCAAGATACCCTTCAGGGAAACTATGGCTACACCTTC	CASSQDTLQGNYGYTF
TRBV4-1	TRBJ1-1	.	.	TGCGCCAGCAGCCAGGGGAGGAACACTGAAGCTTTCTTT	CASSQGRNTEAFF
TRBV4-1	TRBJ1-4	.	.	TGCGCCAGCAGCCAAGATTACGCGGGGGTTGAAAAACTGTTTTTT	CASSQDYAGVEKLFF
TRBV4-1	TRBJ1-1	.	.	TGCGCCAGCAGCCAAGTTGGCAGGCCCCCTGAAGCTTTCTTT	CASSQVGRPPEAFF
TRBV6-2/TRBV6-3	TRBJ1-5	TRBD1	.	TGTGCCAGCAGTCGCCCCGGGACAGGGCTCAATCAGCCCCAGCATTTT	CASSRPGTGLNQPQHF
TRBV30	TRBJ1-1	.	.	TGTGCCTGGAAAGGGTGGGGCACAGAAGCTTTCTTT	CAWKGWGTEAFF
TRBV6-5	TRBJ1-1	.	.	TGTGCCAGCAGGAATAACCAAGGGGGGAACACTGAAGCTTTCTTT	CASRNNQGGNTEAFF
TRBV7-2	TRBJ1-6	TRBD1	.	TGTGCCAGCAGCTTAATACAGGGGGTCCAATCCTATAATTCACCCCTCCACTTT	CASSLIQGVQSYNSPLHF
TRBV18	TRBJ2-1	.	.	TGTGCCAGCTCACCACTTCGCGGGGATACCTACAATGAGCAGTTCTTC	CASSPLRGDTYNEQFF
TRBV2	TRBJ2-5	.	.	TGTGCCAGCAGTGAAGCGGCCGGCAGGGCCGACCAAGAGACCCAGTACTTC	CASSEAAGRADQETQYF
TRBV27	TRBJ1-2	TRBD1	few	TGTGCCAGCAGTTCCCCGGACAGGGGAGTGCGGGGCTACACCTTC	CASSSPDRGVRGYTF
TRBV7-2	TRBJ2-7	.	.	TGTGCCAGCAGCTTAGCGGGGGGGCTTTGGGAGCAGTACTTC	CASSLAGGLWEQYF
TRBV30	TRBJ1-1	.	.	TGTGCCTGGAGTGTAGGACTCTGGGTCACTGAAGCTTTCTTT	CAWSVGLWVTEAFF
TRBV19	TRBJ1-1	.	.	TGTGCCAGTAGTATAGGAGAGGTCACTGAAGCTTTCTTT	CASSIGEVTEAFF
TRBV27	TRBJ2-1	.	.	TGTGCCAGCAGTCCTCGGACTAATTGGGACAATGAGCAGTTCTTC	CASSPRTNWDNEQFF
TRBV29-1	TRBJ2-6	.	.	TGCAGCGTTGTACAGGCGGGGGCCAACGTCCTGACTTTC	CSVVQAGANVLTF
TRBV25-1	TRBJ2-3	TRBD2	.	TGTGCCAGCAGTGTCCCCGGGACTAGCGGGAACACAGATACGCAGTATTTT	CASSVPGTSGNTDTQYF
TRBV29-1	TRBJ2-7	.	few	TGCAGCGTCAACTTTAGCGGCTACGAGCAGTACTTC	CSVNFSGYEQYF
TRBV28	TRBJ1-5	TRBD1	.	TGTGCCAGCGGGGTGACAGGGGGCGCGGGTCAGCCCCAGCATTTT	CASGVTGGAGQPQHF
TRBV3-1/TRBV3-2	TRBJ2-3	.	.	TGTGCCAGCAGCTACACCGGGAGCACAGATACGCAGTATTTT	CASSYTGSTDTQYF
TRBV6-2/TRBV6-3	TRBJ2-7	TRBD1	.	TGTGCCAGCAGTAGGGACAGGGAACTATACGAGCAGTACTTC	CASSRDRELYEQYF
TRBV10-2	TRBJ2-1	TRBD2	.	TGCGCCAGCAGCCCGACTAGCGGGAGCTACAATGAGCAGTTCTTC	CASSPTSGSYNEQFF
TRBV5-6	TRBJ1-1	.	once	TGTGCCAGCAGCCGGACTAACACTGAAGCTTTCTTT	CASSRTNTEAFF
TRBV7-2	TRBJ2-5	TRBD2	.	TGTGCCAGCAGCAGCCCGCGGCTAGCGGAAACCCAGTACTTC	CASSSPRLAETQYF
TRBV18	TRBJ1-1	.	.	TGTGCCAGCTCACGGGGTGGAACTCAGGGGTTGAACACTGAAGCTTTCTTT	CASSRGGTQGLNTEAFF
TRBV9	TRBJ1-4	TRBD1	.	TGTGCCAGCAGAGGGGGCGAAGATGAAAAACTGTTTTTT	CASRGGEDEKLFF
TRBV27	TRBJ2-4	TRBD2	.	TGTGCCAGCAGGCTAGCGGCCGCCAAAAACATTCAGTACTTC	CASRLAAAKNIQYF
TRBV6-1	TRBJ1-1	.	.	TGTGCCAGCAGTGAATGGGGGGCTGAAGCTTTCTTT	CASSEWGAEAFF
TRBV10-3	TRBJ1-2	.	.	TGTGCCACCTCAACAGGGTACTATGGCTACACCTTC	CATSTGYYGYTF
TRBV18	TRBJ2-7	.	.	TGTGCCAGCTCACGAGCTTCAAGCTCCTACGAGCAGTACTTC	CASSRASSSYEQYF
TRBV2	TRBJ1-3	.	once	TGTGCCAGCACCCGGAATGGGGGGGCTGGAAACACCATATATTTT	CASTRNGGAGNTIYF
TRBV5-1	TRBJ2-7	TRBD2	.	TGCGCCAGCAGTACAGGACTAGACCCCTACGAGCAGTACTTC	CASSTGLDPYEQYF
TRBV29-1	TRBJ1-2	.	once	TGCAGCGCCCACGGGGGTCCTAACTATGGCTACACCTTC	CSAHGGPNYGYTF
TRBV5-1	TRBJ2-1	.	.	TGCGCCAGCAGCTTGGCAGGTAACCTAAGGAACTACAATGAGCAGTTCTTC	CASSLAGNLRNYNEQFF
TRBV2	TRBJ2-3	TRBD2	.	TGTGCCAGTAGAACTAGCGGGGGCCAAGCAGATACGCAGTATTTT	CASRTSGGQADTQYF
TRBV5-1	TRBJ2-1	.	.	TGCGCCAGCAGCATCTGGACCGGGGTTGGGTATGAGCAGTTCTTC	CASSIWTGVGYEQFF
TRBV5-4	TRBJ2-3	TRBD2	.	TGTGCCAGCAGCTTGTCCTCCAGTTTAGCGGGGGGCACAGATACGCAGTATTTT	CASSLSSSLAGGTDTQYF
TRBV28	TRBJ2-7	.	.	TGTGCCAGCAGTCACTTGCAAGGAACGGGCGAGCAGTACTTC	CASSHLQGTGEQYF